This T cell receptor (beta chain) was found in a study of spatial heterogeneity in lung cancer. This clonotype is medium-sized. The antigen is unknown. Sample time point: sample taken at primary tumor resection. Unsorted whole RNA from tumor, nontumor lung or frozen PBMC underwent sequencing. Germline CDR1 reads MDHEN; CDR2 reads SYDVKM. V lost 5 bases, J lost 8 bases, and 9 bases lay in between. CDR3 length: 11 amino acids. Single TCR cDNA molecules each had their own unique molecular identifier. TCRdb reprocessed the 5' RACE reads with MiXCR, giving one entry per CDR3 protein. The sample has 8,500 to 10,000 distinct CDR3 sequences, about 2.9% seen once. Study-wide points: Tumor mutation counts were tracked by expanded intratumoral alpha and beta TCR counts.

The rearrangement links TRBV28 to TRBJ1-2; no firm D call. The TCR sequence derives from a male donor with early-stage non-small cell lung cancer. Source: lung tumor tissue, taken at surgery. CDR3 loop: CASSRTEGYTF. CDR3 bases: TGTGCCAGCAGTCGGACGGAGGGCTACACCTTC.